This T cell receptor (beta chain) was sequenced in a study of blood T cell repertoires in COVID-19. For the study at large: Acute and convalescent COVID-19 samples came from the United States, Italy and Spain. From T cells, B-cell-depleted T cells, or PBMCs came the material, which was cDNA or gDNA.

Germline CDR1 is SGHDT and CDR2 is YYEEEE. The CDR3 is made up of 13 amino acids. The V gene lost 2 bases and the J gene lost 7 bases, with 10 bases spanning the gap. Original processing notes: Amplification of reference gene primers was used by the study to estimate nucleated cell counts. Assay used: immunoSEQ multiplex PCR; TCRdb lists only in-frame clones, some missing. The D gene and trimming were derived from the DNA, and the V and J assignments and clone size from that table. The table lists 150,000 or so clones, roughly 89% of them singletons. Source material: peripheral blood. The rearrangement joins TRBV5-6 to TRBJ1-3; D might be TRBD1 (6 bases). The source is a man aged 60 to 75 with COVID-19, enrolled during active disease. The CDR3 DNA follows: TGTGCCAGCAGCTTTCCAGGGGAGAACACCATATATTTT. Residues: CASSFPGENTIYF.